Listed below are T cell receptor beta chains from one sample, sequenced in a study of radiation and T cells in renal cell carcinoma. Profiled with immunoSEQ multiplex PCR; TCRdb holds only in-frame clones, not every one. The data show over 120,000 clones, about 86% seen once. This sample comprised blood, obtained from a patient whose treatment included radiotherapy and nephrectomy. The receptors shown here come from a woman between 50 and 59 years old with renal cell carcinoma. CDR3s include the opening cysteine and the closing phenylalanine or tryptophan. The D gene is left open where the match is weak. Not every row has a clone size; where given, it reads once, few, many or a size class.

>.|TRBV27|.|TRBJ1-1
CASSLSRGSTEAFF
TGTGCCAGCAGTTTATCTAGGGGGAGCACTGAAGCTTTCTTT
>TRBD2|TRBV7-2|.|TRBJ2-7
CASSSQAGEQTYEQYF
TGTGCCAGCAGCTCCCAAGCGGGGGAGCAAACCTACGAGCAGTACTTC
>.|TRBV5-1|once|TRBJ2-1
CASSSGVLDEQFF
TGCGCCAGCAGCTCCGGAGTGTTGGATGAGCAGTTCTTC
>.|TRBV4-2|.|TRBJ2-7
CASSQGAVSYEQYF
TGTGCCAGCAGCCAAGGGGCAGTCTCCTACGAGCAGTACTTC
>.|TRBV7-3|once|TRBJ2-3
CASSFDSTDTQYF
TGTGCCAGCAGCTTCGACAGCACAGATACGCAGTATTTT
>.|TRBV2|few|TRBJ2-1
CASSDSSIDNEQFF
TGTGCCAGCAGTGATTCTAGCATAGACAATGAGCAGTTCTTC
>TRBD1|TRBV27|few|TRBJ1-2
CASSPSRTGGKGGYTF
TGTGCCAGCAGTCCCTCCAGGACAGGGGGTAAGGGTGGCTACACCTTC
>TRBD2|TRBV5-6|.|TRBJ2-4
CASSLAGRVPKNIQYF
TGTGCCAGCAGCTTGGCCGGGAGGGTCCCCAAAAACATTCAGTACTTC
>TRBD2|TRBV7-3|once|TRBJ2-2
CASRGLAGDTGELFF
TGTGCCAGCAGGGGACTAGCGGGAGACACCGGGGAGCTGTTTTTT
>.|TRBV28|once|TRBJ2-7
CASNGGLEQYF
TGTGCCAGCAATGGGGGGCTCGAGCAGTACTTC
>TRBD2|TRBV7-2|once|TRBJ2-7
CASSLAASGNYEQYF
TGTGCCAGCAGCTTAGCGGCTAGCGGAAATTACGAGCAGTACTTC
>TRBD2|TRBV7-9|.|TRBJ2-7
CASSLGGATSDEQYF
TGTGCCAGCAGCCTCGGCGGGGCTACTAGCGACGAGCAGTACTTC
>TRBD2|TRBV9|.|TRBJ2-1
CASSVDLGDRTSGAGDEQFF
TGTGCCAGCAGCGTAGATCTAGGGGACAGGACTAGCGGGGCGGGCGATGAGCAGTTCTTC
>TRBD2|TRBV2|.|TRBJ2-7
CASSERAGALEQYF
TGTGCCAGCAGTGAACGCGCGGGAGCCCTCGAGCAGTACTTC
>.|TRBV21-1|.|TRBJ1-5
CASSNHEDRDRQDLGPNQPQHF
TGTGCCAGCAGCAACCATGAGGACCGGGACAGGCAAGACCTAGGTCCCAATCAGCCCCAGCATTTT
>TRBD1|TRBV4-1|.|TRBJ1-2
CASSPDREYGYTF
TGCGCCAGCAGCCCGGACAGGGAATATGGCTACACCTTC
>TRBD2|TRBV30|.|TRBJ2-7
CAWSPGGFSSYEQYF
TGTGCCTGGAGCCCCGGGGGGTTCAGCTCCTACGAGCAGTACTTC
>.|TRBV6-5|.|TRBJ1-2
CASSFGEGAGYTF
TGTGCCAGCAGTTTCGGGGAGGGTGCGGGCTACACCTTC
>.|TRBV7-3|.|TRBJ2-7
CASSPGPGAVHEQYF
TGTGCCAGCAGCCCGGGTCCCGGGGCTGTCCACGAGCAGTACTTC
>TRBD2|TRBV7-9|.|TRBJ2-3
CASSLASGMADTQYF
TGTGCCAGCAGCTTAGCTAGCGGGATGGCAGATACGCAGTATTTT
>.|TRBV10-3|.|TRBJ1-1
CAISAGQSNTEAFF
TGTGCCATCAGTGCCGGACAGTCGAACACTGAAGCTTTCTTT
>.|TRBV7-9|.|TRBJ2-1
CASSGTFEGNEQFF
TGTGCCAGCAGCGGAACGTTTGAGGGCAATGAGCAGTTCTTC
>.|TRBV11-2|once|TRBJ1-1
CASSLGGNTEAFF
TGTGCCAGCAGCTTGGGGGGGAACACTGAAGCTTTCTTT
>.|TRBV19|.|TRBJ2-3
CASSGSSVFSFDTQYF
TGTGCCAGTAGCGGGAGTAGCGTTTTTTCCTTCGATACGCAGTATTTT
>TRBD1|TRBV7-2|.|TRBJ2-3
CASSLQGASTDTQYF
TGTGCCAGCAGCTTACAGGGGGCTAGCACAGATACGCAGTATTTT
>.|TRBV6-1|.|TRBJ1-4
CASIESGVNEKLFF
TGTGCCAGTATCGAGTCAGGAGTGAATGAAAAACTGTTTTTT
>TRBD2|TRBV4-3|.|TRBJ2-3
CASSQVRGGLTDTQYF
TGCGCCAGCAGCCAAGTCCGGGGGGGCCTGACAGATACGCAGTATTTT
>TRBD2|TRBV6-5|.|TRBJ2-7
CASSYRGGRWEQYF
TGTGCCAGCAGTTACCGGGGGGGAAGATGGGAGCAGTACTTC
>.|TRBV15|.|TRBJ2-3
CATSRGQDGDTQYF
TGTGCCACCAGCAGAGGACAGGATGGGGATACGCAGTATTTT
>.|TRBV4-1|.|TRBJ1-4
CASSQEPGATNEKLFF
TGCGCCAGCAGCCAAGAACCCGGGGCAACTAATGAAAAACTGTTTTTT
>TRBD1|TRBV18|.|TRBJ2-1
CASSQWGQGNEQFF
TGTGCCAGCTCACAATGGGGACAGGGCAATGAGCAGTTCTTC
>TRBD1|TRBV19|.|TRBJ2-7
CATVGGQGYYEQYF
TGTGCCACTGTAGGGGGACAGGGATATTACGAGCAGTACTTC
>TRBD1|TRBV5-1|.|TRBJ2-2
CASSRMTGGLGELFF
TGCGCCAGCAGCCGAATGACAGGGGGCCTCGGGGAGCTGTTTTTT
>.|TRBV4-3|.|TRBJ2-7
CASSHADSSYEQYF
TGCGCCAGCAGCCATGCGGACAGCTCCTACGAGCAGTACTTC
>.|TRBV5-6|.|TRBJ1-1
CASSHGPGGNTEAFF
TGTGCCAGCAGCCACGGCCCGGGAGGGAACACTGAAGCTTTCTTT
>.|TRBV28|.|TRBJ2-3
CASSFPRGTDTQYF
TGTGCCAGCAGTTTCCCACGAGGCACAGATACGCAGTATTTT
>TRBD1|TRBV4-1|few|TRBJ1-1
CASSPRDRENTEAFF
TGCGCCAGCAGCCCTAGGGACAGAGAGAACACTGAAGCTTTCTTT
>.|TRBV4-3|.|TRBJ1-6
CASSQDRGAAGSPLHF
TGCGCCAGCAGCCAAGATCGGGGGGCAGCGGGTTCACCCCTCCACTTT
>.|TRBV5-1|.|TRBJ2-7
CASSPQPSVDEQYF
TGCGCCAGCAGCCCCCAACCCTCTGTCGACGAGCAGTACTTC
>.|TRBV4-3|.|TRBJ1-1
CASSQGHGGRPPFF
TGCGCCAGCAGCCAGGGCCACGGGGGGCGGCCGCCTTTCTTT
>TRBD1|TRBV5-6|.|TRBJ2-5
CASSRTGGAGETQYF
TGTGCCAGCAGCCGGACAGGGGGCGCCGGGGAGACCCAGTACTTC